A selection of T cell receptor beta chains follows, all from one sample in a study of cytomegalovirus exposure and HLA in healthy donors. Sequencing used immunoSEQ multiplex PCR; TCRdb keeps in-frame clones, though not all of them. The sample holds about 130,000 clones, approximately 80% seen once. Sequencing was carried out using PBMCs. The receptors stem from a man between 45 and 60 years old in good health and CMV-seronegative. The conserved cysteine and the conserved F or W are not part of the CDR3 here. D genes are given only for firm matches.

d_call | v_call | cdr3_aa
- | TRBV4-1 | ASSQGGARGNTEAF
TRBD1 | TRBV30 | AWGHRGQLGGYT
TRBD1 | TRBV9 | ASSAPGQGGAYGYT
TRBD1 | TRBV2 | ASRLTGTAGETQY
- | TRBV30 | AWKFGGVKTQY
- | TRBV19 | ASNSGGELF
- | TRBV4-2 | ASSPGGGTEAF
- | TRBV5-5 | ASSPAEAGELF
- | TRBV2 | ASSVESQETQY
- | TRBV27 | ASSFGNEQF
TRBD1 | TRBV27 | ASSLSPGGFSGANVLT
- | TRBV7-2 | ASSLPLTSSDGGAYEQY
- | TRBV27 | ASSPYLQGNTEAF
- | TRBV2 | ASSETGVGETQY
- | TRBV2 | ASEGNLNYGYT
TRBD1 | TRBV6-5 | ASSYPADLTGCQH